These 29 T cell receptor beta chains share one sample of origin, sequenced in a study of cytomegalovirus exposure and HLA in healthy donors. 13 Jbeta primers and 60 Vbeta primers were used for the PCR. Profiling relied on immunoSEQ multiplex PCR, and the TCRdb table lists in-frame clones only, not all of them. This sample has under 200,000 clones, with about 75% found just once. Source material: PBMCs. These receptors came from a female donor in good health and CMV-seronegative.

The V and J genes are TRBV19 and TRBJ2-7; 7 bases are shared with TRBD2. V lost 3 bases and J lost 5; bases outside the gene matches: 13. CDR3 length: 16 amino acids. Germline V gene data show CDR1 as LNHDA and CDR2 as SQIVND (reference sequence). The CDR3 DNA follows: TGTGCCAGTAGTATGGGACCTGCGGGGAGGGGCCACGAGCAGTACTTC. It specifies CASSMGPAGRGHEQYF.

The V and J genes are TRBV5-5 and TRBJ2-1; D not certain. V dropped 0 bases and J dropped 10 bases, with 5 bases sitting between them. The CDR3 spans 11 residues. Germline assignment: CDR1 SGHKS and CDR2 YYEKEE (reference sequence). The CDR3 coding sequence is TGTGCCAGCAGCTTGGCAGCGGAGCAGTTCTTC. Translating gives CASSLAAEQFF. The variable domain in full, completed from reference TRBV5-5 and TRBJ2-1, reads DAGVTQSPTHLIKTRGQQVTLRCSPISGHKSVSWYQQVLGQGPQFIFQYYEKEERGRGNFPDRFSARQFPNYSSELNVNALLLGDSALYLCASSLAAEQFFGPGTRLTVL.

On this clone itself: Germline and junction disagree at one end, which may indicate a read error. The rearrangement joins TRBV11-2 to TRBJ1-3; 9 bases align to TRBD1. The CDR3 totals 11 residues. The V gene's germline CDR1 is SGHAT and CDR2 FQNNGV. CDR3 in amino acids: CASSGGQGGHF. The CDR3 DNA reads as TGTGCCAGCAGCGGGGGACAGGGAGGTCATTTT.

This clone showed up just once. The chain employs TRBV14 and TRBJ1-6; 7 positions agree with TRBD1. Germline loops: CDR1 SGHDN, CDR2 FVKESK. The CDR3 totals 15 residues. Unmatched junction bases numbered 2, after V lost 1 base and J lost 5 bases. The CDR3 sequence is CASSQATGNNSPLHF. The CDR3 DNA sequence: TGTGCCAGCAGCCAAGCGACAGGGAATAATTCACCCCTCCACTTT. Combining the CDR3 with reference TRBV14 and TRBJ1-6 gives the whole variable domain EAGVTQFPSHSVIEKGQTVTLRCDPISGHDNLYWYRRVMGKEIKFLLHFVKESKQDESGMPNNRFLAERTGGTYSTLKVQPAELEDSGVYFCASSQATGNNSPLHFGNGTRLTVT.

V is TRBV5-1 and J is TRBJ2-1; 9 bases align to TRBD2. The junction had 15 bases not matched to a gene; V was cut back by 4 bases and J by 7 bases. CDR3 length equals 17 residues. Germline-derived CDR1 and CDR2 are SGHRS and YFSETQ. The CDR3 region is CASSTAGGGEISNEQFF. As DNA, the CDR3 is TGCGCCAGCAGCACCGCGGGAGGGGGGGAAATTTCTAATGAGCAGTTCTTC.

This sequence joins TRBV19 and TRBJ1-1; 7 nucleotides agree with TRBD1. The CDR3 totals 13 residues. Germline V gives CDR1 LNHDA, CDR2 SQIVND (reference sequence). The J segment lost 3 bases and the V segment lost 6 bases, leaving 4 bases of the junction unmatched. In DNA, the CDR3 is TGTGCCAGTAGCCGCGACAGGGACACTGAAGCTTTCTTT. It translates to CASSRDRDTEAFF.

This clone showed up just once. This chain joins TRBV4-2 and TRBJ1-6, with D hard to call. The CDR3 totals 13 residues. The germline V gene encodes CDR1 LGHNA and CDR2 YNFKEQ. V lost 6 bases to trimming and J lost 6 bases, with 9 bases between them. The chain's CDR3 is CASSGQFNSPLHF. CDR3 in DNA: TGTGCCAGCAGTGGGCAGTTTAATTCACCCCTCCACTTT.

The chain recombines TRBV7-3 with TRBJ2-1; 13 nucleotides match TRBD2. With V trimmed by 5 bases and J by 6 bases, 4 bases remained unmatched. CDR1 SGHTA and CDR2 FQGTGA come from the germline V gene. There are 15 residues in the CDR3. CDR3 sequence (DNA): TGTGCCAGCAGCCGGACTAGCGGGAGTGGCAATGAGCAGTTCTTC. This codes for CASSRTSGSGNEQFF.

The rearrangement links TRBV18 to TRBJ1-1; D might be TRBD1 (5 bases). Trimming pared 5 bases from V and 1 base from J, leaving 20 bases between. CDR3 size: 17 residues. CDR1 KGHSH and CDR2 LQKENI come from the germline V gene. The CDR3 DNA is TGTGCCAGCTCATCCGGGGTACTTGGGACTTCGAACACTGAAGCTTTCTTT. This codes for CASSSGVLGTSNTEAFF. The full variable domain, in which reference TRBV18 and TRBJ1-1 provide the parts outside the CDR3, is NAGVMQNPRHLVRRRGQEARLRCSPMKGHSHVYWYRQLPEEGLKFMVYLQKENIIDESGMPKERFSAEFPKEGPSILRIQQVVRGDSAAYFCASSSGVLGTSNTEAFFGQGTRLTVV.

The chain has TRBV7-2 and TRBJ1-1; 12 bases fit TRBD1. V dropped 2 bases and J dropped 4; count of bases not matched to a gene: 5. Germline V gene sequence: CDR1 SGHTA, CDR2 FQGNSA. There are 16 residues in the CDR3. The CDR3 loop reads CASSLLGQGAGTEAFF. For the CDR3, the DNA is TGTGCCAGCAGCTTATTGGGACAGGGGGCCGGCACTGAAGCTTTCTTT.

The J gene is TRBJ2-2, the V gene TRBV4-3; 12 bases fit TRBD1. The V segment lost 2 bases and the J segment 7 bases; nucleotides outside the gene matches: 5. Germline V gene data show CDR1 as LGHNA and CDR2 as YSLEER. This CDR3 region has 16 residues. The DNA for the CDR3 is TGCGCCAGCAGCCAACGGGGGACAGGGGGCATCGGGGAGCTGTTTTTT. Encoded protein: CASSQRGTGGIGELFF.

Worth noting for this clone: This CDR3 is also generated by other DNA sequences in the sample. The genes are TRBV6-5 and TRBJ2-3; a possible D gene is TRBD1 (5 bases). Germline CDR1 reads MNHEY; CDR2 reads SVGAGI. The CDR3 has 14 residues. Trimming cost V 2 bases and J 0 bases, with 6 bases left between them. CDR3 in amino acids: CASSYRGSTDTQYF. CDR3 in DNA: TGTGCCAGCAGTTACAGGGGCAGCACAGATACGCAGTATTTT.

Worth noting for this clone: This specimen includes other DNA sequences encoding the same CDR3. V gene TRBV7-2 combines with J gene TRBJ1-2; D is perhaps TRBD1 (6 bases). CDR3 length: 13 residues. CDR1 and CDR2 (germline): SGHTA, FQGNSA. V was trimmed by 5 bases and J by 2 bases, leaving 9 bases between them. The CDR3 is CASSRTGNYGYTF. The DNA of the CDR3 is TGTGCCAGCAGCCGAACAGGGAACTATGGCTACACCTTC.

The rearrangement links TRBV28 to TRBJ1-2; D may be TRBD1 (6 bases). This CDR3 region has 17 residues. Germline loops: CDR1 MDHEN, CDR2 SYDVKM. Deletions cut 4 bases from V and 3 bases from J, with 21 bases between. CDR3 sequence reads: CASSSPSRGGAYYGYTF. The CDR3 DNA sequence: TGTGCCAGCAGTTCCCCATCCCGGGGGGGCGCCTACTATGGCTACACCTTC.

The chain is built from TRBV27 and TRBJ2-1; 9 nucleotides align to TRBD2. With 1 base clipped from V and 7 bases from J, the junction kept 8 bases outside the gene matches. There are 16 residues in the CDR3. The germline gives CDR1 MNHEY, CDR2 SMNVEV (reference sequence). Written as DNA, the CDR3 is TGTGCCAGCAGTTTATTTAGAGCGGGGGGTCAAAATGAGCAGTTCTTC. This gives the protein CASSLFRAGGQNEQFF.

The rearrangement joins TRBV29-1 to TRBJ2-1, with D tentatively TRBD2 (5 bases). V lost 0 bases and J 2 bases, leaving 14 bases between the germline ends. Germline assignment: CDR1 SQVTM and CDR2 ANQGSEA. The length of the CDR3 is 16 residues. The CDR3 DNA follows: TGCAGCGTTGAAGAGTACGGGAAAATCCCCTACAATGAGCAGTTCTTC. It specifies CSVEEYGKIPYNEQFF.

CDR3 residues: CASSQRAKSYNEQFF. The CDR3 DNA sequence: TGCGCCAGCAGCCAAAGAGCCAAGTCCTACAATGAGCAGTTCTTC. The chain uses TRBV4-1 and TRBJ2-1; no definite D call. V lost 2 bases and J 1 base, leaving 9 bases between the germline ends. The CDR3 extends over 15 amino acids. Germline CDR1 is MGHRA and CDR2 is YSYEKL.

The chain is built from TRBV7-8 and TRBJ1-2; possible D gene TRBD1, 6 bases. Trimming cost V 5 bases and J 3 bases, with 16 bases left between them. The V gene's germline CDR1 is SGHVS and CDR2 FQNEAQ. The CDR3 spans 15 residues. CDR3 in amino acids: CASSPYTGPYYGYTF. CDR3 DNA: TGTGCCAGCAGCCCTTACACAGGGCCCTACTATGGCTACACCTTC.

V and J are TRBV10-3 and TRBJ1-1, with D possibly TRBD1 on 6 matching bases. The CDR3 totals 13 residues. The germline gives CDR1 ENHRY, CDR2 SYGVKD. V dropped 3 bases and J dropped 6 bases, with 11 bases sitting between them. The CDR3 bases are TGTGCCATCAGTGATGGCAGGGGTCCTGAAGCTTTCTTT. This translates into CAISDGRGPEAFF.

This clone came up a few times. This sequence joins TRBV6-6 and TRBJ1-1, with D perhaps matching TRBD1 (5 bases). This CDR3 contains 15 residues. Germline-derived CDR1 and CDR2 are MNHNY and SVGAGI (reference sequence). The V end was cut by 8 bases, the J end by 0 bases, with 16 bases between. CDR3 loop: CASGSGGGMNTEAFF. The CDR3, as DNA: TGTGCCAGCGGGAGCGGGGGAGGGATGAACACTGAAGCTTTCTTT.

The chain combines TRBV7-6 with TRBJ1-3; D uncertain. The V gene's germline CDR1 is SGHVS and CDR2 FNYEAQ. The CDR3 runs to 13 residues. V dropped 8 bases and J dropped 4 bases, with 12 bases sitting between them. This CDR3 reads CASGPTLGNTIYF. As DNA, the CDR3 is TGTGCCAGCGGCCCGACACTGGGAAACACCATATATTTT. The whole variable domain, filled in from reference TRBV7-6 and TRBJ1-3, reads GAGVSQSPRYKVTKRGQDVALRCDPISGHVSLYWYRQALGQGPEFLTYFNYEAQQDKSGLPNDRFSAERPEGSISTLTIQRTEQRDSAMYRCASGPTLGNTIYFGEGSWLTVV.

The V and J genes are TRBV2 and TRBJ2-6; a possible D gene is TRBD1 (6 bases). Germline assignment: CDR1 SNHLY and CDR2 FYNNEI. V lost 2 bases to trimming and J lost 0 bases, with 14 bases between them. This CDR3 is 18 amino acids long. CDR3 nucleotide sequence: TGTGCCAGCAGTGAACCTCCGGGACACCGCTCTGGGGCCAACGTCCTGACTTTC. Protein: CASSEPPGHRSGANVLTF.

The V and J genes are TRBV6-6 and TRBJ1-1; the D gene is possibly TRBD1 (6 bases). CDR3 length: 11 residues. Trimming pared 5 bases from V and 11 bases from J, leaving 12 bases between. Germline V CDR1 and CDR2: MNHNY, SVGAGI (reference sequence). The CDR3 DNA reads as TGTGCCAGCAGTGACGGGGGGCCGGCTTTCTTT. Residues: CASSDGGPAFF.

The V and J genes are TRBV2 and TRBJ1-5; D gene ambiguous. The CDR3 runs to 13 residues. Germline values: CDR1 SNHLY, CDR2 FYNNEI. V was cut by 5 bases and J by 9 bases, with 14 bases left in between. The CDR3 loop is CASSRTGGGPQHF. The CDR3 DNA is TGTGCCAGCAGTCGTACCGGAGGAGGGCCCCAGCATTTT.

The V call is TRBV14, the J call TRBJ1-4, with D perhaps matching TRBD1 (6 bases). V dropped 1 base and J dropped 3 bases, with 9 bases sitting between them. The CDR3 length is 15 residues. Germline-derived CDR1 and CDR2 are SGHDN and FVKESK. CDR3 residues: CASSQVGQSNEKLFF. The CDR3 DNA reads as TGTGCCAGCAGCCAAGTCGGACAGTCTAATGAAAAACTGTTTTTT.

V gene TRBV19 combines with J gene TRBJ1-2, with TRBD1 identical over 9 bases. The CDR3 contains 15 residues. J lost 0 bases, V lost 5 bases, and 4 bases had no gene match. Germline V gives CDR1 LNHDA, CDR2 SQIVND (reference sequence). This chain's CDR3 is CASSSRDRANYGYTF. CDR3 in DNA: TGTGCCAGTAGTTCACGGGACAGGGCTAACTATGGCTACACCTTC.

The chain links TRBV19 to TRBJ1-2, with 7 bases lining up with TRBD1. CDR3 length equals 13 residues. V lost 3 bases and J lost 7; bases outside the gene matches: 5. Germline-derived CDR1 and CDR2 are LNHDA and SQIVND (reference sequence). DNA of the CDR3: TGTGCCAGTAGTATCCAGCAGGGGGTTGGCTACACCTTC. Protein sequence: CASSIQQGVGYTF.

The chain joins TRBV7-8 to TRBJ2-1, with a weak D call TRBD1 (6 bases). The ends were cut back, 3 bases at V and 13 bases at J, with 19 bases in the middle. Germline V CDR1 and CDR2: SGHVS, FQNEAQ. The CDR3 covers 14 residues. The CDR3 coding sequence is TGTGCCAGCAGCTTCAGCACCGGGACAAACCGTCAGTTCTTC. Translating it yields CASSFSTGTNRQFF.

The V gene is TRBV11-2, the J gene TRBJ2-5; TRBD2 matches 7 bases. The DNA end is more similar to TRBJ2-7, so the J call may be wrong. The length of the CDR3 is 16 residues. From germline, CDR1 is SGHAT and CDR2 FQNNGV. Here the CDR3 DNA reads TGTGCCAGCAGCTTAGTTTCTACCGGGACTAACTACGAGCAGTACTTC. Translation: CASSLVSTGTNYEQYF.